Listed here are 19 T cell receptor beta chains from one sample, sequenced in a study of blood T cell repertoires in COVID-19. Sequenced by immunoSEQ multiplex PCR; TCRdb stores in-frame clones only, minus some. This table has over 300,000 clones, 90% appearing once. Sequencing was carried out using peripheral blood. The receptor source for this set is a man between 18 and 35 years old with active or convalescent COVID-19.

This chain connects TRBV7-2 to TRBJ2-7, with 8 bases aligning to TRBD1. The CDR3 has 15 amino acids. After removal of 2 bases from V and 5 bases from J, the junction contained 8 bases not matched to a gene. CDR1 is SGHTA, CDR2 FQGNSA, per germline. CDR3 residues: CASSLNGQGGHEQYF. In DNA, the CDR3 is TGTGCCAGCAGCTTAAATGGACAGGGTGGACACGAGCAGTACTTC. Full variable domain (outside the CDR3, taken from reference TRBV7-2 and TRBJ2-7): GAGVSQSPSNKVTEKGKDVELRCDPISGHTALYWYRQSLGQGLEFLIYFQGNSAPDKSGLPSDRFSAERTGGSVSTLTIQRTQQEDSAVYLCASSLNGQGGHEQYFGPGTRLTVT.

The V and J genes are TRBV10-3 and TRBJ2-1; 7 positions agree with TRBD2. The CDR3 contains 17 residues. The V segment lost 0 bases and the J segment 5 bases; nucleotides outside the gene matches: 10. Germline V gene sequence: CDR1 ENHRY, CDR2 SYGVKD. The CDR3 DNA sequence: TGTGCCATCAGTGAGTCGGGGAGGGAGGCCCCCCACAATGAGCAGTTCTTC. Translating gives CAISESGREAPHNEQFF.

This clone came up a few times. J is TRBJ1-4 and V is TRBV28, with 11 positions matching TRBD1. Per the germline V gene, CDR1 is MDHEN and CDR2 is SYDVKM. This CDR3 region has 14 residues. Losses at the gene ends were 4 bases for V and 11 bases for J; bases not matched to a gene: 6. This chain's CDR3 is CASSWGTGGAKLFF. The CDR3 nucleotides are TGTGCCAGCAGTTGGGGGACAGGGGGTGCTAAACTGTTTTTT.

The chain carries TRBV24-1 and TRBJ2-3; 9 positions agree with TRBD2. V lost 7 bases to trimming and J lost 2 bases; unmatched junction nucleotides: 3. Germline CDR1 KGHDR, CDR2 SFDVKD. CDR3 length: 14 amino acids. This CDR3 reads CATRASGATDTQYF. The CDR3 DNA reads as TGTGCCACCAGGGCTAGCGGGGCCACAGATACGCAGTATTTT.

V usage is TRBV7-9 and J usage is TRBJ2-5; no definite D call. This CDR3 comprises 14 residues. Trimming removed 0 bases from V and 10 bases from J, with 15 bases in between. Germline-derived CDR1 and CDR2 are SEHNR and FQNEAQ (reference sequence). The CDR3 sequence is CASSLAAVKRFQYF. CDR3 coding DNA: TGTGCCAGCAGCTTAGCGGCGGTAAAGAGGTTCCAGTACTTC.

The chain couples TRBV28 to TRBJ2-3; the match to TRBD1 covers 7 bases. The CDR3 has 14 residues. V dropped 5 bases and J dropped 5; count of bases not matched to a gene: 7. Germline CDR1 MDHEN, CDR2 SYDVKM. Here the CDR3 DNA reads TGTGCCAGCAGTCGAAGGACAGGAAGAGATACGCAGTATTTT. It specifies CASSRRTGRDTQYF.

The V call is TRBV3-1 (or the pseudogene TRBV3-2), the J call TRBJ2-5; 7 bases map to TRBD1. V trimming: 5 bases; J trimming: 7 bases; junction bases outside the gene matches: 13. The CDR3 is made up of 15 amino acids. Germline CDR1 is LGHDT and CDR2 is YNNKEL (reference sequence). The CDR3 here is CASSSLRDRVGTQYF. DNA of the CDR3: TGTGCCAGCAGCTCCTTAAGAGACAGGGTCGGGACCCAGTACTTC.

V gene TRBV9 combines with J gene TRBJ2-2; 8 bases are shared with TRBD1. This CDR3 spans 16 amino acids. J lost 1 base, V lost 4 bases, and 6 bases had no gene match. Looked up from germline, CDR1 is SGDLS and CDR2 is YYNGEE. CDR3 in amino acids: CASSPRTGQNTGELFF. The CDR3 nucleotides read TGTGCCAGCAGCCCAAGGACAGGGCAGAACACCGGGGAGCTGTTTTTT.

J is TRBJ1-3 and V is TRBV7-2; TRBD1 is a possible D gene (5 bases). Germline V gene data show CDR1 as SGHTA and CDR2 as FQGNSA. V was pared by 6 bases and J by 0 bases, with 9 bases between. The CDR3 extends over 14 amino acids. CDR3: CASRGLHSGNTIYF. The CDR3 DNA is TGTGCCAGCAGGGGACTACACTCTGGAAACACCATATATTTT.

On this clone: Other DNA sequences in this specimen translate into the identical CDR3. The chain couples TRBV28 to TRBJ1-4, with 8 positions matching TRBD1. Per the germline V gene, CDR1 is MDHEN and CDR2 is SYDVKM. Unmatched junction bases numbered 5, after V lost 6 bases and J lost 8 bases. This CDR3 has 13 amino acids. The DNA of the CDR3 is TGTGCCAGCAGACGCGACAGGGGAGAAAAACTGTTTTTT. Amino acids: CASRRDRGEKLFF.

V gene TRBV7-9 combines with J gene TRBJ1-2; 8 bases line up with TRBD1. V gave up 3 bases and J gave up 7 bases; unmatched junction bases: 1. The CDR3 length is 12 residues. The germline V gene has CDR1 SEHNR and CDR2 FQNEAQ (reference sequence). The CDR3 DNA reads TGTGCCAGCAGCTTCGGACAGGGTGGCTACACCTTC. Its protein is CASSFGQGGYTF.

V is TRBV18 and J is TRBJ1-3, with unresolved D. Per the germline V gene, CDR1 is KGHSH and CDR2 is LQKENI. With 2 bases removed from V and 0 bases from J, the gap between germline ends came to 8 bases. The CDR3 spans 15 residues. CDR3 region: CASSPTVSSGNTIYF. CDR3 nucleotide sequence: TGTGCCAGCTCACCAACGGTTAGCTCTGGAAACACCATATATTTT.

This clone was recorded a few times. The CDR3 reads CASSASRLAVGEQYF. The CDR3 coding sequence is TGTGCCAGCAGCGCGAGCAGACTAGCCGTTGGCGAGCAGTACTTC. The chain recombines TRBV7-9 with TRBJ2-7; TRBD2 matches at 7 bases. CDR3 size: 15 residues. With 5 bases clipped from V and 6 bases from J, the junction kept 13 bases outside the gene matches. CDR1 and CDR2 from the germline V gene are SEHNR and FQNEAQ (reference sequence).

This clone was recorded once. The rearrangement links TRBV27 to TRBJ2-5, with unresolved D. The CDR3 covers 16 residues. Trimming cost V 8 bases and J 0 bases, with 19 bases left between them. The germline V gene has CDR1 MNHEY and CDR2 SMNVEV (reference sequence). CDR3 region: CASSNLQTRYQETQYF. The CDR3 DNA follows: TGTGCCAGCTCTAATCTTCAGACACGGTACCAAGAGACCCAGTACTTC.

A single count supports this clone. This sequence joins TRBV5-1 and TRBJ1-3; a weak D match, TRBD1 (5 bases). Trimming removed 4 bases at V and 1 base at J, with 15 bases between. Looked up from germline, CDR1 is SGHRS and CDR2 is YFSETQ. This CDR3 comprises 16 residues. CDR3 loop: CASSLVSGGSGNTIYF. The DNA of the CDR3 is TGCGCCAGCAGCCTCGTCTCCGGGGGGTCTGGAAACACCATATATTTT. Looking up the rest from reference TRBV5-1 and TRBJ1-3 gives the full variable domain: KAGVTQTPRYLIKTRGQQVTLSCSPISGHRSVSWYQQTPGQGLQFLFEYFSETQRNKGNFPGRFSGRQFSNSRSEMNVSTLELGDSALYLCASSLVSGGSGNTIYFGEGSWLTVV.

CDR3: CASNHGGRGFGQPQHF. Written as DNA, the CDR3 is TGTGCCAGTAACCATGGGGGCAGGGGATTCGGTCAGCCCCAGCATTTT. V usage is TRBV19 and J usage is TRBJ1-5; a possible D gene is TRBD1 (6 bases). Germline CDR1 LNHDA, CDR2 SQIVND (reference sequence). CDR3 length: 16 amino acids. V lost 7 bases and J lost 6, with 22 bases in between.

The rearrangement uses TRBV6-2 or TRBV6-3 and TRBJ2-3; no clear D. Trimming stripped 2 bases from V and 6 bases from J, with 6 bases between. In germline, CDR1 is MNHEY, CDR2 SVGEGT. There are 12 residues in the CDR3. The CDR3 DNA sequence: TGTGCCAGCAGTTACCGGTGGGATACGCAGTATTTT. Protein: CASSYRWDTQYF.

The chain employs TRBV5-1 and TRBJ1-4; D not resolved. V was shortened by 0 bases and J by 6 bases, with 6 bases between the two germline ends. Germline V gene data show CDR1 as SGHRS and CDR2 as YFSETQ. The CDR3 length is 13 residues. Here the CDR3 DNA reads TGCGCCAGCAGCTTGGCAAGAGATGAAAAACTGTTTTTT. It is translated as CASSLARDEKLFF.

The chain uses TRBV7-9 and TRBJ1-4; 10 bases fit TRBD1. The V and J ends lost 4 bases and 8 bases, in that order; junction bases with no gene match: 7. The CDR3 sequence is 15 residues long. Germline assignment: CDR1 SEHNR and CDR2 FQNEAQ (reference sequence). The CDR3 reads CASSYLGQGIEKLFF. The CDR3 region has the DNA TGTGCCAGCAGCTACCTGGGACAGGGGATAGAAAAACTGTTTTTT.